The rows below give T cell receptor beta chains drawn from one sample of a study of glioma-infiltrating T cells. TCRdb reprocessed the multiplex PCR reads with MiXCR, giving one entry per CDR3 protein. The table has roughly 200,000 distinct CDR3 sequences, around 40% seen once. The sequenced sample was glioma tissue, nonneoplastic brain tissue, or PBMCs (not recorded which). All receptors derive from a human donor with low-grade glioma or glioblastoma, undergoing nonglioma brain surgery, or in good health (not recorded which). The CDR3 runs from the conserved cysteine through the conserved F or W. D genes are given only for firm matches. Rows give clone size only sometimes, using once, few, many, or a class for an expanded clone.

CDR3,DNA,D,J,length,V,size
CASSLAGLVYTF,TGTGCCAGCAGCTTAGCCGGGCTTGTCTACACCTTC,-,TRBJ1-2,12,TRBV7-2,-
CSARARGIVDGNQPQHF,TGCAGTGCTAGAGCCCGGGGGATTGTGGATGGGAATCAGCCCCAGCATTTT,-,TRBJ1-5,17,TRBV20-1,many
CASSPHRADTQYF,TGTGCCAGCTCACCACATCGAGCAGATACGCAGTATTTT,-,TRBJ2-3,13,TRBV18,many
CAEAEGSTEASF,TGTGCGGAAGCAGAGGGGTCGACTGAAGCTTCCTTT,-,TRBJ1-1,12,TRBV2,-
CASSFGGTNQPQHF,TGTGCCAGCAGTTTTGGGGGGACAAATCAGCCCCAGCATTTT,-,TRBJ1-5,14,TRBV27,many
CASSFQSWETQYF,TGTGCCAGCAGTTTCCAGAGTTGGGAGACCCAGTACTTC,-,TRBJ2-5,13,TRBV12-3/TRBV12-4,-
CASSPRDLNTEAPF,TGTGCCAGCAGTCCCAGGGACTTGAACACTGAAGCTCCCTTT,-,TRBJ1-1,14,TRBV7-9,-
CASSILAYNEQFF,TGTGCCAGTAGTATTCTAGCCTACAATGAGCAGTTCTTC,-,TRBJ2-1,13,TRBV19,-
CASSQMTSVAGNEQFF,TGTGCCAGCAGCCAAATGACTAGTGTTGCTGGGAATGAGCAGTTCTTC,-,TRBJ2-1,16,TRBV7-9,few
CAISGATSGNEQFF,TGTGCCATCAGTGGAGCGACTAGCGGAAATGAGCAGTTCTTC,TRBD2,TRBJ2-1,14,TRBV10-3,many
CSARDPRLTYEQYF,TGCAGTGCTAGAGATCCAAGACTCACCTACGAGCAGTACTTC,-,TRBJ2-7,14,TRBV20-1,many
CASSPSETYEQYF,TGTGCCAGCTCACCATCGGAGACCTACGAGCAGTACTTC,-,TRBJ2-7,13,TRBV18,-
CASSLGLAGRGAYNEQFF,TGTGCCAGCAGCTTAGGACTAGCGGGAAGGGGGGCCTACAATGAGCAGTTCTTC,TRBD2,TRBJ2-1,18,TRBV7-2,many
CACRGSSGNTIYF,TGTGCCTGCAGAGGATCCTCTGGAAACACCATATATTTT,-,TRBJ1-3,13,TRBV2,-
CASSPWTRSNYGYTF,TGTGCCAGTAGTCCCTGGACAAGATCGAACTATGGCTACACCTTC,-,TRBJ1-2,15,TRBV19,-
CASSQGQGDHYCYTF,TGTGCCAGCAGTCAAGGACAGGGTGATCACTATTGCTACACCTTC,TRBD1,TRBJ1-2,15,TRBV2,-
CASSPQTSSYNEQFF,TGTGCCAGCAGTCCCCAAACTAGCAGTTACAATGAGCAGTTCTTC,-,TRBJ2-1,15,TRBV28,many
CASSPNEQYF,TGTGCCAGCTCACCGAACGAGCAGTACTTC,-,TRBJ2-7,10,TRBV18,-
CSAGLAGNSYNEQFF,TGCAGTGCCGGACTAGCGGGAAACTCCTACAATGAGCAGTTCTTC,TRBD2,TRBJ2-1,15,TRBV20-1,many
CATSRDTAGNQPQHF,TGTGCCACCAGCAGAGACACCGCCGGCAATCAGCCCCAGCATTTT,-,TRBJ1-5,15,TRBV15,many
CAIRSLFSYEQYF,TGTGCCATCCGAAGCCTATTCTCCTACGAGCAGTACTTC,-,TRBJ2-7,13,TRBV6-2/TRBV6-3,-
CASSPLASSVGEQFF,TGTGCCAGCTCACCATTGGCTAGCTCCGTCGGCGAGCAGTTCTTC,-,TRBJ2-1,15,TRBV18,-
CARSSRTLIASGNTIYF,TGTGCCAGAAGCTCCAGGACCCTGATCGCCTCTGGAAACACCATATATTTT,-,TRBJ1-3,17,TRBV7-3,once
CASSKGVDYEQYF,TGTGCCAGCAGTAAGGGGGTGGACTACGAGCAGTACTTC,-,TRBJ2-7,13,TRBV2,many
CASSPPDRNYEQYF,TGTGCCAGCAGTCCCCCAGACAGGAACTACGAGCAGTACTTC,-,TRBJ2-7,14,TRBV6-1,few
CASSFGLTSYNEQFF,TGTGCCAGCAGTTTTGGCCTCACCTCCTACAATGAGCAGTTCTTC,-,TRBJ2-1,15,TRBV12-3/TRBV12-4,-
CASSRIKGNSPLHF,TGTGCCAGCAGCCGAATCAAAGGGAATTCACCCCTCCACTTT,-,TRBJ1-6,14,TRBV3-1,few
CSVESGGGETQYF,TGCAGCGTTGAATCGGGGGGCGGAGAGACCCAGTACTTC,-,TRBJ2-5,13,TRBV29-1,few
CASSLGTTSTDTQYF,TGTGCCAGCAGTCTCGGGACTACTAGCACAGATACGCAGTATTTT,TRBD2,TRBJ2-3,15,TRBV7-9,many
CASRSGTAYSNQPQHF,TGTGCCAGCAGGAGCGGGACAGCTTATAGCAATCAGCCCCAGCATTTT,TRBD1,TRBJ1-5,16,TRBV6-1,many
CASSEYFEGKDYGYTF,TGTGCCAGCAGTGAATATTTCGAAGGAAAGGACTATGGCTACACCTTC,-,TRBJ1-2,16,TRBV25-1,many
CARSQGGTEAFF,TGTGCCAGAAGCCAAGGCGGGACTGAAGCTTTCTTT,-,TRBJ1-1,12,TRBV3-1,-
CASSQENRELFF,TGTGCCAGCAGCCAAGAAAACAGGGAGCTGTTTTTT,-,TRBJ2-2,12,TRBV3-1,-
CASSLGVATDTQYF,TGTGCCAGCAGCTTGGGTGTAGCAACAGATACGCAGTATTTT,-,TRBJ2-3,14,TRBV5-4,few
CASSLAGGFTDTQYF,TGTGCCAGCAGTCTAGCGGGAGGGTTCACAGATACGCAGTATTTT,TRBD2,TRBJ2-3,15,TRBV28,many
CASSAPGQTYKDTQYF,TGTGCCAGCAGTGCGCCCGGGCAGACATACAAAGATACGCAGTATTTT,-,TRBJ2-3,16,TRBV25-1,-
CATSGDKYGYTF,TGTGCCACCAGTGGGGACAAGTATGGCTACACCTTC,-,TRBJ1-2,12,TRBV24-1,many
CASGGQWENTEAFF,TGTGCCAGCGGGGGACAGTGGGAGAACACTGAAGCTTTCTTT,TRBD1,TRBJ1-1,14,TRBV6-2/TRBV6-3,-
CASSQEWDSYEQYF,TGTGCCAGCAGCCAAGAATGGGACAGCTACGAGCAGTACTTC,TRBD1,TRBJ2-7,14,TRBV3-1,many
CASSITINQPQHF,TGTGCCAGTAGTATTACTATAAATCAGCCCCAGCATTTT,-,TRBJ1-5,13,TRBV19,few
CASSSRTENTEAFF,TGTGCCAGCAGTTCGAGGACAGAGAACACTGAAGCTTTCTTT,-,TRBJ1-1,14,TRBV27,many
CASSLPGMNTEAFF,TGTGCCAGCAGCTTGCCGGGTATGAACACTGAAGCTTTCTTT,-,TRBJ1-1,14,TRBV5-6,-
CASSYVGDEQFF,TGTGCCAGCAGTTATGTGGGGGACGAGCAGTTCTTC,-,TRBJ2-1,12,TRBV12-3/TRBV12-4,-
CSARVPGSGANVLTF,TGCAGTGCTAGAGTTCCAGGCTCTGGGGCCAACGTCCTGACTTTC,-,TRBJ2-6,15,TRBV20-1,-
CSWELASGVNEQFF,TGCAGCTGGGAATTGGCTAGCGGAGTCAATGAGCAGTTCTTC,TRBD2,TRBJ2-1,14,TRBV20-1,many
CSARDSEVTGELFF,TGCAGTGCTAGAGATAGCGAGGTGACCGGGGAGCTGTTTTTT,-,TRBJ2-2,14,TRBV20-1,many
CASSDDSARQPQHF,TGTGCCAGCAGTGATGACAGTGCTCGACAGCCCCAGCATTTT,-,TRBJ1-5,14,TRBV6-1,many
CSSSRGQNFQETQYF,TGTTCCAGCAGTAGAGGTCAGAACTTCCAAGAGACCCAGTACTTC,-,TRBJ2-5,15,TRBV2,-
CASSIHNTEAFF,TGTGCCAGCAGCATCCATAACACTGAAGCTTTCTTT,-,TRBJ1-1,12,TRBV2,many
CASSSTGAGAFF,TGTGCCAGCAGTTCCACAGGGGCCGGAGCTTTCTTT,TRBD1,TRBJ1-1,12,TRBV28,many
CASSLGLQETQYF,TGTGCCAGCAGCCTGGGACTCCAAGAGACCCAGTACTTC,-,TRBJ2-5,13,TRBV11-2,-
CASSGGSTYEQYF,TGTGCCAGCTCCGGGGGGTCAACCTACGAGCAGTACTTC,TRBD2,TRBJ2-7,13,TRBV6-1,many
CASSLEVRIPDF,TGTGCCAGCAGCTTGGAGGTGAGGATCCCGGACTTC,-,TRBJ2-7,12,TRBV5-5,few